The 11 T cell receptor beta chains presented below share a single source sample, sequenced in a study of T cell responses to AZD1222 COVID-19 vaccine. Assay used: immunoSEQ multiplex PCR; TCRdb lists only in-frame clones, some missing. The sample carries 45,000 or so clones, more than 80% recorded once. This material consisted of peripheral blood, taken on day 0 of AZD1222 vaccination. The receptors stem from an adult in good health.

The chain links TRBV2 to TRBJ2-7, with D tentatively TRBD2 (6 bases). Germline V lookup: CDR1 SNHLY, CDR2 FYNNEI. The CDR3 has 16 residues. V lost 6 bases, J lost 1 base, and 19 bases lay in between. The CDR3 bases are TGTGCCAGCAGGCTGGGGGGAGTAGTGAGTTCCTACGAGCAGTACTTC. Its translation is CASRLGGVVSSYEQYF.

The rearrangement links TRBV5-3 to TRBJ2-7; the match to TRBD2 covers 8 bases. TRBV5-3 is an ORF, with its function uncertain. Trimming at V came to 6 bases and at J to 0 bases, leaving 11 bases not matched to a gene. The length of the CDR3 is 16 residues. The CDR3 DNA follows: TGTGCCAGAATCAACGGAGGGCGGGGGGACTCCTACGAGCAGTACTTC. Amino acid sequence: CARINGGRGDSYEQYF.

The table lists this clone with a count of one. V gene TRBV28 combines with J gene TRBJ2-5; a possible D gene is TRBD1 (5 bases). Germline lookup yields CDR1 MDHEN and CDR2 SYDVKM. The CDR3 totals 14 residues. The ends were cut back, 4 bases at V and 9 bases at J, with 18 bases in the middle. The DNA of the CDR3 is TGTGCCAGCAGTTCTCTGACAGTACAAGGGGCCCAGTACTTC. This translates into CASSSLTVQGAQYF.

J is TRBJ1-5 and V is TRBV7-2; D is possibly TRBD1 (5 bases). Germline V gene data show CDR1 as SGHTA and CDR2 as FQGNSA. Trimming left V 1 base short and J 6 bases short, with 7 bases between. The CDR3 has 13 residues. The CDR3 protein is CASSLGGTQPQHF. CDR3 nucleotides: TGTGCCAGCAGCTTAGGAGGGACTCAGCCCCAGCATTTT.

This clone was observed a few times. The chain joins TRBV7-9 to TRBJ1-1; no reliable D call. Looked up from germline, CDR1 is SEHNR and CDR2 is FQNEAQ (reference sequence). V lost 4 bases to trimming and J lost 5 bases, with 17 bases between them. This CDR3 comprises 15 residues. The CDR3 DNA is TGTGCCAGCAGCTCTACCGGCAGCGGTGAGACTGAAGCTTTCTTT. It yields the protein CASSSTGSGETEAFF.

The chain employs TRBV6-5 and TRBJ2-5, with D possibly matching TRBD2 (6 bases). Germline CDR1 reads MNHEY; CDR2 reads SVGAGI. V was trimmed by 2 bases and J by 5 bases, leaving 15 bases between them. This CDR3 has 15 amino acids. The CDR3 protein is CASSYVPGGAETQYF. Here the CDR3 DNA reads TGTGCCAGCAGTTACGTCCCCGGCGGGGCGGAGACCCAGTACTTC.

The gene calls are TRBV5-1 and TRBJ1-2; perhaps TRBD1 as D (5 bases). V was pared by 3 bases and J by 4 bases, with 13 bases between. The germline V gene has CDR1 SGHRS and CDR2 YFSETQ. This CDR3 is 14 amino acids long. The CDR3 nucleotides read TGCGCCAGCAGCTCCAGTCCGGGGCCCTATGGCTACACCTTC. Its translation is CASSSSPGPYGYTF.

This chain connects TRBV5-4 to TRBJ2-1; 7 positions agree with TRBD1. CDR1 SGHNT and CDR2 YYREEE come from the germline V gene (reference sequence). Trimming removed 4 bases from V and 4 bases from J; junction bases left unmatched: 11. This CDR3 spans 16 amino acids. The CDR3 region has the DNA TGTGCCAGCAGCCCTAGCACAGGGGCGGAGTACAATGAGCAGTTCTTC. Its translation: CASSPSTGAEYNEQFF.

The chain links TRBV5-6 to TRBJ1-2; D is unresolved. Germline V lookup: CDR1 SGHDT, CDR2 YYEEEE. This CDR3 has 15 amino acids. V was shortened by 4 bases and J by 3 bases, with 16 bases between the two germline ends. CDR3 sequence: CASSRRGRLDYGYTF. In nucleotides, the CDR3 is TGTGCCAGCAGCCGCCGCGGCAGGCTAGACTATGGCTACACCTTC.

The chain is built from TRBV7-9 and TRBJ1-1; 7 bases line up with TRBD1. The V gene's germline CDR1 is SEHNR and CDR2 FQNEAQ (reference sequence). V was clipped by 5 bases and J by 1 base; unmatched bases: 4. This CDR3 has 14 amino acids. The CDR3 coding sequence is TGTGCCAGCAGCCCGGGACAGACGAACACTGAAGCTTTCTTT. Protein product: CASSPGQTNTEAFF.

By share, this clone counts as medium-sized. The same CDR3 also results from other DNA sequences found in this sample. The chain combines TRBV9 with TRBJ1-2; weak D call: TRBD1 (6 bases). Germline V gene sequence: CDR1 SGDLS, CDR2 YYNGEE. The CDR3 runs to 13 residues. Trimming took 3 bases from V and 4 from J, leaving 10 bases between them. The CDR3 loop is CASSAGGSYGYTF. In DNA, the CDR3 is TGTGCCAGCAGCGCCGGGGGCAGCTATGGCTACACCTTC. Complete variable domain (other parts from reference TRBV9 and TRBJ1-2): DSGVTQTPKHLITATGQRVTLRCSPRSGDLSVYWYQQSLDQGLQFLIQYYNGEERAKGNILERFSAQQFPDLHSELNLSSLELGDSALYFCASSAGGSYGYTFGSGTRLTVV.